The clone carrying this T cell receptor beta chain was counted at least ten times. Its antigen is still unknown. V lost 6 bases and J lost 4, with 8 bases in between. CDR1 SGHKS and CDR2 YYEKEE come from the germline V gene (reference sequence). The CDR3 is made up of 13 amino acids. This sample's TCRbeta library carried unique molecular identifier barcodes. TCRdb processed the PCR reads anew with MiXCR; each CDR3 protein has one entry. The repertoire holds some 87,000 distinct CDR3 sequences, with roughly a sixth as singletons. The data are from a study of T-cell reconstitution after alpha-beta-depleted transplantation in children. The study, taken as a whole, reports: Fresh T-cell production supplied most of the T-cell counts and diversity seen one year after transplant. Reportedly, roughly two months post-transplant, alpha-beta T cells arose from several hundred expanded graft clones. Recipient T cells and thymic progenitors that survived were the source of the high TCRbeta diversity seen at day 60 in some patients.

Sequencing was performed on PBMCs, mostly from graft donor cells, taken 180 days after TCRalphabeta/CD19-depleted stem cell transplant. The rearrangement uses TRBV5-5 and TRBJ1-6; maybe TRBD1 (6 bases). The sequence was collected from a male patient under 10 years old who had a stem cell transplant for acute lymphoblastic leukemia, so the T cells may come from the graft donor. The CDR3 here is CASMDSYNSPLHF. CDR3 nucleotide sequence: TGTGCCAGCATGGACAGTTATAATTCACCCCTCCACTTT.